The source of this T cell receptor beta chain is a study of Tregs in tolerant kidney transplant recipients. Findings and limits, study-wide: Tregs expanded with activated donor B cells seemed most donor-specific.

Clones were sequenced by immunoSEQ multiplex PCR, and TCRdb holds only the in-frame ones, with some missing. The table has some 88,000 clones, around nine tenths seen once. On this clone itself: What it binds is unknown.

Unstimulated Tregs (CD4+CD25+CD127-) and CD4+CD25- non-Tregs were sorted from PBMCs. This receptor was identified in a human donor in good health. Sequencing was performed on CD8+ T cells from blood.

The CDR3 here is CASSPPSDGYTF. The DNA for the CDR3 is TGTGCCAGCAGCCCTCCGTCCGACGGCTACACCTTC. V gene TRBV7-9 combines with J gene TRBJ1-2; D remains unclear. V dropped 5 bases and J dropped 8 bases, with 12 bases sitting between them. Germline values: CDR1 SEHNR, CDR2 FQNEAQ (reference sequence). The CDR3 consists of 12 residues.